This entry is about one T cell receptor beta chain. Its target is not known. Selected positively for CCR7 and CD45RO-negative, naive CD8 cells excluded terminally differentiated effector memory CD45RA+ cells. Germline CDR1 MNHNS, CDR2 SASEGT. CDR3 length: 15 residues. The V and J ends lost 6 bases and 2 bases respectively, with 16 bases between them. Only in-frame clones appear in the TCRdb table, and some are missing; sequencing was by immunoSEQ multiplex PCR. Seen here are some 2,000,000 clones, over 85% observed once, and the top ten hold 1% to 1.3%. This sample is part of a study of shared clonotypes between healthy human individuals. Study in general: Per donor, three plates held CD4 naive cells, three held CD4 memory, two held CD8 naive and one held CD8 memory. Whole-study results and caveats: Against clonotypes common to all four donors, non-shared ones had lower generation probabilities.

The sequence was collected from a man aged 18 to 30 in good health. The rearrangement links TRBV6-1 to TRBJ2-5; possibly TRBD1 for D (8 bases). Sequencing used naive CD8+ T cells sorted from blood. CDR3 sequence: CASSADREGQETQYF. CDR3 coding DNA: TGTGCCAGCAGCGCGGACAGGGAGGGACAAGAGACCCAGTACTTC.